This TCR beta chain comes out of a study of T cells in Graves' hyperthyroidism and ophthalmopathy. Diagnosis of hyperthyroidism was new in patients aged 18 to 65, and its duration was under 2 months. Criteria for exclusion of patients were uncontrolled infection, other autoimmune disease, pregnancy or lactation. This CDR3 has 14 amino acids. Germline V lookup: CDR1 MNHNS, CDR2 SASEGT. Trimming pared 6 bases from V and 4 bases from J, leaving 13 bases between. This clonotype was seen more than once but under ten times. Regions amplified from RNA transcripts were the TCR beta CDR3 regions. An initial round of RT-PCR targeting the TCR CDR3 relied on the HTBI primer set. TCRdb re-derived calls from the multiplex PCR reads in MiXCR, one entry per CDR3 protein. The data contain about 290,000 distinct CDR3 sequences, 10% to 15% of them singletons.

The chain carries TRBV6-1 and TRBJ2-4; possibly TRBD1 or TRBD2 for D (5 bases each). The sequencing sample was made of blood. This TCR was sampled from a woman in her twenties or thirties with Graves' hyperthyroidism that later progressed to Graves' ophthalmopathy. The CDR3 sequence: CASSASRAKNIQYF. CDR3 nucleotide sequence: TGTGCCAGCAGCGCTAGCAGGGCGAAAAACATTCAGTACTTC.